This T cell receptor beta chain is drawn from a study of T-cell memory formation after mild COVID-19. Findings of the study overall: Nothing confirmed that second-wave clones peaking on day 37 were specific for SARS-CoV-2. Clones contracting across day 15 to 85 had a balanced CD4/CD8 profile; later expanding clones leaned CD4+.

This clonotype was detected only a few times. Its antigen remains unknown. TCRdb re-analysed the 5' RACE reads in MiXCR, keeping a single row per CDR3 protein. The sample carries roughly 510,000 distinct CDR3 sequences, approximately 15% recorded once. CDR1 is SGHVS, CDR2 FQNEAQ, per germline. The CDR3 is 14 residues long. V shed 6 bases and J shed 0 bases, with 12 bases lying between them. The source material was PBMCs or a T cell subset sorted from them (not recorded which). This clonotype was obtained from an adult woman who had mild COVID-19 (a few samples of this study predate the infection). Cell type and time point are not known. V and J are TRBV7-8 and TRBJ2-7, with D unclear. CDR3 amino acids: CASSLIPGSYEQYF. The DNA for the CDR3 is TGTGCCAGCAGTCTCATCCCTGGCTCCTACGAGCAGTACTTC. The entire variable domain, with the rest obtained from reference TRBV7-8 and TRBJ2-7, is as follows: GAGVSQSPRYKVAKRGQDVALRCDPISGHVSLFWYQQALGQGPEFLTYFQNEAQLDKSGLPSDRFFAERPEGSVSTLKIQRTQQEDSAVYLCASSLIPGSYEQYFGPGTRLTVT.